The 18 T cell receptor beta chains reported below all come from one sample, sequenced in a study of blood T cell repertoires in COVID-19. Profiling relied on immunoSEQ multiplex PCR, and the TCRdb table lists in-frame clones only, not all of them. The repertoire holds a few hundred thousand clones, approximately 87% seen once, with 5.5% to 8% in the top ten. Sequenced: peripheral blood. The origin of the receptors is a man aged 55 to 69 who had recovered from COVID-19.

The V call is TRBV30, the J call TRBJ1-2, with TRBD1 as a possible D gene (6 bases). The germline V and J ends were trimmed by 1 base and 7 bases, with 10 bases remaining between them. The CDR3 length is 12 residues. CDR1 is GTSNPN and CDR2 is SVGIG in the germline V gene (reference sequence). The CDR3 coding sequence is TGTGCCTGGAGTGGAGGGGGTATTGGCTACACCTTC. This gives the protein CAWSGGGIGYTF.

CDR3 DNA: TGCAGCGTTGAAAGTCCGGGTCAAGAGACCCAGTACTTC. This encodes CSVESPGQETQYF. J is TRBJ2-5 and V is TRBV29-1; no definite D call. Germline lookup yields CDR1 SQVTM and CDR2 ANQGSEA. The CDR3 covers 13 residues. Trimming stripped 2 bases from V and 2 bases from J, with 9 bases between.

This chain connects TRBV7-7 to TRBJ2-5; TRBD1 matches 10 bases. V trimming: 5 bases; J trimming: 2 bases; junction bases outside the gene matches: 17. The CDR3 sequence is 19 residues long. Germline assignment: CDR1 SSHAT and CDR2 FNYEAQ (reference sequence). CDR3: CASSPQRTGGRREQETQYF. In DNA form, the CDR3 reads TGTGCCAGCAGCCCTCAAAGGACAGGGGGGAGAAGGGAACAAGAGACCCAGTACTTC.

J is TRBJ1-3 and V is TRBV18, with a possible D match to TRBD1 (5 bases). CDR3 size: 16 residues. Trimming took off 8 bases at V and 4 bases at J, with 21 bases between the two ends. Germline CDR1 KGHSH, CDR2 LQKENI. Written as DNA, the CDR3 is TGTGCCAGCCCAGACCCTGCCAGGCGGGACGGAAACACCATATATTTT. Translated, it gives CASPDPARRDGNTIYF.

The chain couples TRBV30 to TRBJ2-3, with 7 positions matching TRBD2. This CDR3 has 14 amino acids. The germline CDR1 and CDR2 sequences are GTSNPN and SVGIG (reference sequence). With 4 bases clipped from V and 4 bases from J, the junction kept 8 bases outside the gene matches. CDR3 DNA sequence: TGTGCCTGGAACCGAGCGGGGACTTCAGATACGCAGTATTTT. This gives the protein CAWNRAGTSDTQYF.

CDR3 protein: CASSLGGGSADTQYF. For the CDR3, the DNA is TGTGCCAGCAGTCTGGGGGGCGGGAGCGCAGATACGCAGTATTTT. J is TRBJ2-3 and V is TRBV28, with a tentative D call TRBD2 (7 bases). CDR1 MDHEN and CDR2 SYDVKM come from the germline V gene. The CDR3 length is 15 residues. Trimming stripped 5 bases from V and 4 bases from J, with 16 bases between.

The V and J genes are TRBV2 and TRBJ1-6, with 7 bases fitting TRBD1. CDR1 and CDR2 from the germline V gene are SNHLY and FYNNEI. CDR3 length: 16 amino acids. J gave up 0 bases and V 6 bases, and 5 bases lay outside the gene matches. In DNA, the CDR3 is TGTGCCAGCAGGGGACAGTTTAGCTCCTATAATTCACCCCTCCACTTT. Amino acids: CASRGQFSSYNSPLHF.

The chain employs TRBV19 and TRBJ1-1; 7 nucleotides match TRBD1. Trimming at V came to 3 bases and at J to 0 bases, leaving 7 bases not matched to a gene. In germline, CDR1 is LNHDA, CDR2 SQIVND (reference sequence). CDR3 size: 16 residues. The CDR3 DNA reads TGTGCCAGTAGTATCCCTCAGGGGGGAATGAACACTGAAGCTTTCTTT. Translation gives CASSIPQGGMNTEAFF.

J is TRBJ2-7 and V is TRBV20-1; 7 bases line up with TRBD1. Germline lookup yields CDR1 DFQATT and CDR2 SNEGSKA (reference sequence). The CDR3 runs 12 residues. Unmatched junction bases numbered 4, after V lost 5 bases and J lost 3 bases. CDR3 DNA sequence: TGCAGTGCTCGTGACAGGGACTACGAGCAGTACTTC. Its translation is CSARDRDYEQYF.

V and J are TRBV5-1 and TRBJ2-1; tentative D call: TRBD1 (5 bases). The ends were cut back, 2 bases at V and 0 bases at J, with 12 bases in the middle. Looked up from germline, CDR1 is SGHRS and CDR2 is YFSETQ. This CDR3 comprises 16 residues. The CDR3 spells CASSFDSTTSYNEQFF. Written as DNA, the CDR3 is TGCGCCAGCAGCTTCGACAGCACCACCTCCTACAATGAGCAGTTCTTC.

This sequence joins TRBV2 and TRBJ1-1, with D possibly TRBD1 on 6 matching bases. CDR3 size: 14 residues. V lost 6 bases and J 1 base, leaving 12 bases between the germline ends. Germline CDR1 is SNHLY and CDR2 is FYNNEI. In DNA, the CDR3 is TGTGCCAGCAGACAGGGACGGTCGAACACTGAAGCTTTCTTT. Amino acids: CASRQGRSNTEAFF.

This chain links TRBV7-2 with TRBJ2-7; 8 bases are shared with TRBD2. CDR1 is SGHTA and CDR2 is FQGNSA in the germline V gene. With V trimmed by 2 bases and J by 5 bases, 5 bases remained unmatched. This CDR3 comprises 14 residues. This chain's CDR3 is CASSLYGGADEQYF. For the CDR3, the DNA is TGTGCCAGCAGCTTATACGGGGGGGCGGACGAGCAGTACTTC.

The CDR3 loop is CASSSASGPYNEQFF. Here the CDR3 DNA reads TGTGCCAGCAGCTCCGCTAGCGGACCGTACAATGAGCAGTTCTTC. The chain couples TRBV11-2 to TRBJ2-1; 7 bases match TRBD2. CDR1 and CDR2 from the germline V gene are SGHAT and FQNNGV. The V and J ends lost 4 bases and 4 bases, in that order; junction bases with no gene match: 7. The CDR3 loop spans 15 amino acids.

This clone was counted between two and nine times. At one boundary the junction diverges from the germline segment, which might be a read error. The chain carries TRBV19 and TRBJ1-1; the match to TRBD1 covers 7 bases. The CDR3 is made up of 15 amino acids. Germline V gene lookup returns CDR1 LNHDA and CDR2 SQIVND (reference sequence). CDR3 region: CASSMQGQVKTPRLF. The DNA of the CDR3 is TGTGCCAGTAGTATGCAAGGACAGGTTAAGACGCCCCGTTTGTTT.

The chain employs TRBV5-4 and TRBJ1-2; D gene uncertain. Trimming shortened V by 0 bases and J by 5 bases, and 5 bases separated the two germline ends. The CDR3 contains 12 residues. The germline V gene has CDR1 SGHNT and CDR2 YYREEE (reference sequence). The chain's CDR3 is CASSLDRYGYTF. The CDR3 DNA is TGTGCCAGCAGCTTGGACAGATATGGCTACACCTTC. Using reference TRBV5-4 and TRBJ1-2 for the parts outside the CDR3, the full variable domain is ETGVTQSPTHLIKTRGQQVTLRCSSQSGHNTVSWYQQALGQGPQFIFQYYREEENGRGNFPPRFSGLQFPNYSSELNVNALELDDSALYLCASSLDRYGYTFGSGTRLTVV.

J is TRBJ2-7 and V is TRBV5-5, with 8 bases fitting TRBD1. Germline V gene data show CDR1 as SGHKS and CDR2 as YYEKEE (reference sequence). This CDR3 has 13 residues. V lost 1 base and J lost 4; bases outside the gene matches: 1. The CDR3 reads CASSLQGAYEQYF. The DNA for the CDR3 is TGTGCCAGCAGCTTGCAGGGGGCTTACGAGCAGTACTTC.

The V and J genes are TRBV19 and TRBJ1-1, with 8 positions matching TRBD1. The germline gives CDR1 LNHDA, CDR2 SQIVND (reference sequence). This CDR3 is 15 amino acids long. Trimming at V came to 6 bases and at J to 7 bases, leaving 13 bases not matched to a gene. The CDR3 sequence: CASRNPTGGGFEAFF. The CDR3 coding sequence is TGTGCCAGTAGAAACCCCACAGGGGGAGGGTTTGAAGCTTTCTTT.

CDR3 in DNA: TGTGCCACCAGTGATGCCACAGGGGGCGCCGGTGAGACCCAGTACTTC. Translation gives CATSDATGGAGETQYF. The rearrangement links TRBV24-1 to TRBJ2-5; TRBD1 matches at 9 bases. The V gene end was trimmed by 3 bases and the J gene end by 5 bases; junction bases not matched to a gene: 9. This CDR3 spans 16 amino acids. Germline V gives CDR1 KGHDR, CDR2 SFDVKD.